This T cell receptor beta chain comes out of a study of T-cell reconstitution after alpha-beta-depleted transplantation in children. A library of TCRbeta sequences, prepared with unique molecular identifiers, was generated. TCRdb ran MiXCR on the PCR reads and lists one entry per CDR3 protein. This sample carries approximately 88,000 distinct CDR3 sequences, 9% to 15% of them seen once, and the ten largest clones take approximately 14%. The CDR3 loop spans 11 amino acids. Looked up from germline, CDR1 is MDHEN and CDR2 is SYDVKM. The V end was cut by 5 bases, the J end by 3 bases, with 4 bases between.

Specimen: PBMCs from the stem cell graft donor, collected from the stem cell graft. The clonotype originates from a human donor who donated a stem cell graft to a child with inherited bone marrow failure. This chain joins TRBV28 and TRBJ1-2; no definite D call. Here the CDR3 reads CASSIDYGYTF. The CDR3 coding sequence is TGTGCCAGCAGTATAGACTATGGCTACACCTTC.